What follows is one T cell receptor (beta chain) and its context. Its antigen is as yet unknown. This sample was taken from a study of cytomegalovirus exposure and HLA in healthy donors. Overall study results and limits: In vitro, three CMV-associated chains proved specific for CMV antigens. With high specificity and sensitivity, the classifier reportedly diagnosed cytomegalovirus status.

Donors came from a validation cohort of approximately 110 subjects, distinct from the first 666-subject cohort. Trimming pared 4 bases from V and 6 bases from J, leaving 13 bases between. Germline CDR1 GTSNPN, CDR2 SVGIG (reference sequence). The CDR3 length is 12 residues. Repertoires were generated with immunoSEQ multiplex PCR, while TCRdb's copy carries only in-frame clones and drops some. The data contain 120,000 to 150,000 clones, around 87% of them singletons. Sequenced sample: PBMCs. The source of this sequence is a man between 18 and 29 years old in good health and CMV-seropositive. The J gene is TRBJ2-7, the V gene TRBV30; TRBD1 might be the D (7 bases). This chain's CDR3 is CAWNQGGVEQYF. CDR3 DNA sequence: TGTGCCTGGAACCAGGGGGGAGTCGAGCAGTACTTC.